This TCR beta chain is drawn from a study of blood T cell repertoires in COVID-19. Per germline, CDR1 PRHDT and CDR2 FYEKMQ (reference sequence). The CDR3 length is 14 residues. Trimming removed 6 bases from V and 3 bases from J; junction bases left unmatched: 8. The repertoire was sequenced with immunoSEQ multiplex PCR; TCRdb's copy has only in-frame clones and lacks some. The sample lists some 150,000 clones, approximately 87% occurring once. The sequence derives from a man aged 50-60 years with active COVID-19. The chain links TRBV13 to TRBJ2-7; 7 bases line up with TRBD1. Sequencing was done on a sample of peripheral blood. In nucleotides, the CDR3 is TGTGCCAGCAGTCGAGGGGGCGGTTTCTACGAGCAGTACTTC. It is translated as CASSRGGGFYEQYF.